This note documents a single TCR beta chain sequence. This clone was observed a few times. Its antigen is still unknown. Per-nucleotide qualities are absent, and no much larger clonotype sits a single base away. This sample was taken from a study of blood T cell repertoires in COVID-19 (dated by TCRdb to about 2020). A note on the overall study: Collaborator samples came from the United States, Italy and Spain and covered acute and convalescent phases of COVID-19. The material from the prospective study consisted of cDNA or gDNA derived from T cells, B-cell-depleted T cells, or PBMCs. Samples came from the ongoing ImmuneRACE study (first 160 participants) plus 1,254 subjects from 6 global collaborators. A de-identified subject ID, COVID-19 status, age in years and sex were almost always included in the sample metadata. The repertoires were released in a freely available public database intended as a resource for research on the immune response to SARS-CoV-2. Where available, HLA class I and class II types were obtained from metadata supplied by the sample provider rather than from assay-based typing. Subjects who had been exposed to COVID-19, were actively infected with it, or had recovered from it provided the deeply sampled blood TCRbeta repertoires that made up the dataset.

The research as a whole found: How much clinical and demographic metadata was included differed by source and by participant, and the metadata was provided uncurated.

TCRbeta CDR3 regions were amplified from genomic DNA by means of the immunoSEQ Assay, a bias-controlled multiplex PCR. Turning to the authors' computational methods: The number of nucleated cells in each sample was estimated by amplification of reference gene primers within the assay. To quantify the absolute abundance of each unique TCRbeta CDR3 rearrangement, sequence reads were collapsed and filtered. For each sample, productive Simpson clonality was calculated as the square root of Simpson's diversity index over productive rearrangements. In TCRdb, the immuneACCESS table is reduced to in-frame sequences with V and J assigned. These tables do not hold every clone; where another copy was compared, an unresolved V gene accounts for under half, and the others remain unexplained. V and J calls and clone size come straight from that table; D and trimming were deduced from the DNA. The sample profile shows fewer than 250,000 clones; 81% of them were found once. The ten largest clones represent around 9% of the sample.

Enrolling through a virtual design, the prospective study's participants ranged in age from roughly 18 to 100 years and lived across approximately 25 United States geographic areas. In the prospective study, participants were assigned to cohorts based on the clinical history participants reported in a screening survey and a study questionnaire. In the prospective study, whole blood, serum and a nasopharyngeal or oropharyngeal swab were collected from each participant by mobile phlebotomists. Additional blood draws and questionnaires over a 2-month period could optionally be provided by prospective study participants. Blood samples from the prospective study were shipped frozen or at room temperature prior to DNA extraction. The germline V gene supplies CDR1 SGHRS and CDR2 YFSETQ. From its cysteine to its phenylalanine, the CDR3 spans 14 amino acids. The only DNA kept is the CDR3, 42 bases in frame from the first base. Relative to germline, V is 4 bases shorter and J is 3 bases shorter, with 14 bases between their ends.

The V and J segments used are TRBV5-1 and TRBJ2-7; no confident D gene assignment can be made. This TCR derives from a woman aged 45-59 years with acute COVID-19. The specimen was PBMCs or T cells enriched from blood (not recorded which). The CDR3 protein is CASSPRGQNYEQYF. The base sequence is TGCGCCAGCAGCCCCCGAGGCCAGAACTACGAGCAGTACTTC.